Each of the 22 T cell receptor beta chains below was sequenced from the same sample in a study of CD8+CD57+ T cells in acquired aplastic anemia. Both TCR beta VDJ combination and CDR3 sequence profiling were carried out. Genomic DNA was the template for this profiling. TCRdb analysed the reads with MiXCR anew, one entry per CDR3 protein. The repertoire includes about 110,000 distinct CDR3 sequences, around half of them detected once, and roughly 31% sits in the top ten. Sequencing input: sorted CD4+, CD8+, or CD8+CD57+ T cells (not recorded which) from PBMCs. These receptors were obtained from a human donor in good health, serving as a control.

This chain links TRBV2 with TRBJ2-6; D is unresolved. Germline lookup yields CDR1 SNHLY and CDR2 FYNNEI. Deletions cut 6 bases from V and 1 base from J, with 10 bases between. The CDR3 has 15 residues. CDR3 nucleotide sequence: TGTGCCAGCAGCGAACAGCTTTCTGGGGCCAACGTCCTGACTTTC. This sequence encodes CASSEQLSGANVLTF.

CDR3 in amino acids: CASSLKRSYNEQFF. The CDR3 bases are TGTGCCAGCAGCCTTAAAAGGAGTTACAATGAGCAGTTCTTC. The J gene is TRBJ2-1, the V gene TRBV2; no reliable D call. The CDR3 is 14 amino acids. The V gene's germline CDR1 is SNHLY and CDR2 FYNNEI. V lost 6 bases, J lost 4 bases, and 13 bases lay in between.

The genes are TRBV19 and TRBJ2-7; TRBD2 agrees at 7 bases. This CDR3 has 14 residues. Germline V gene lookup returns CDR1 LNHDA and CDR2 SQIVND (reference sequence). V was pared by 3 bases and J by 2 bases, with 4 bases of the junction left unmatched. The CDR3 region has the DNA TGTGCCAGTAGTATTGATCGGGGGGCCTACGAGCAGTACTTC. This translates into CASSIDRGAYEQYF.

The chain links TRBV7-8 to TRBJ1-6; TRBD1 aligns across 7 bases. CDR3 size: 14 residues. Germline V CDR1 and CDR2: SGHVS, FQNEAQ. V trimming: 5 bases; J trimming: 6 bases; junction bases outside the gene matches: 4. CDR3 in DNA: TGTGCCAGCAGCCCAGGGGGATTTAATTCACCCCTCCACTTT. It codes for CASSPGGFNSPLHF.

This clonotype was picked up many times. The chain recombines TRBV7-3 with TRBJ1-1; tentatively, D is TRBD1 (5 bases). Trimming left V 2 bases short and J 1 base short, with 14 bases between. The CDR3 has 16 residues. From germline, CDR1 is SGHTA and CDR2 FQGTGA. The CDR3, as DNA: TGTGCCAGCAGCTTATCGGAGGGCACAGGGAACACTGAAGCTTTCTTT. It yields the protein CASSLSEGTGNTEAFF. Based on the CDR3 plus reference TRBV7-3 and TRBJ1-1, the full variable domain is GAGVSQTPSNKVTEKGKYVELRCDPISGHTALYWYRQSLGQGPEFLIYFQGTGAADDSGLPNDRFFAVRPEGSVSTLKIQRTERGDSAVYLCASSLSEGTGNTEAFFGQGTRLTVV.

The sample holds many counts of this clonotype. This chain joins TRBV4-3 and TRBJ2-7; 7 positions agree with TRBD1. The CDR3 consists of 17 residues. V shed 4 bases and J 0 bases; nucleotides not matched to a gene: 12. Germline values: CDR1 LGHNA, CDR2 YSLEER. The CDR3 here is CASSLTQADRSSYEQYF. CDR3 nucleotide sequence: TGCGCCAGCAGCCTAACCCAGGCGGACAGGAGCTCCTACGAGCAGTACTTC.

As for this clonotype: Relative to the germline gene, one junction end is altered; a read error may explain this. The chain has TRBV25-1 and TRBJ1-1; D is unresolved. The germline CDR1 and CDR2 sequences are MGHDK and SYGVNS. The CDR3 is 12 amino acids. The DNA of the CDR3 is TGTGCCAGTAGTGCGGGGTCTCATGAAGCTTTCTTT. Protein: CASSAGSHEAFF.

This clonotype was detected many times. The chain joins TRBV27 to TRBJ1-5; the D is unclear. CDR3 length: 16 amino acids. V lost 0 bases to trimming and J lost 6 bases, with 15 bases between them. CDR1 and CDR2 (germline): MNHEY, SMNVEV (reference sequence). The CDR3 is CASSLSPGGGSQPQHF. The CDR3 nucleotides read TGTGCCAGCAGTTTATCTCCCGGAGGCGGCAGTCAGCCCCAGCATTTT.

The V and J genes are TRBV7-8 and TRBJ1-2; 8 positions agree with TRBD1. The CDR3 has 12 residues. CDR1 and CDR2 from the germline V gene are SGHVS and FQNEAQ. V lost 6 bases, J lost 7 bases, and 4 bases stayed unmatched. CDR3 amino acids: CASRTTGGGYTF. The CDR3 DNA follows: TGTGCCAGCAGGACCACAGGGGGTGGCTACACCTTC.

This clonotype was counted many times. J is TRBJ1-5 and V is TRBV6-1; 8 nucleotides match TRBD1. Trimming cost V 3 bases and J 0 bases; bases outside gene matches: 7. Germline CDR1 reads MNHNS; CDR2 reads SASEGT. The CDR3 is made up of 17 amino acids. Written as DNA, the CDR3 is TGTGCCAGCAGTGAGGACAGGGTAATAGGTAGCAATCAGCCCCAGCATTTT. This translates into CASSEDRVIGSNQPQHF.

The CDR3 nucleotides are TGTGCCAGCAGCGACGGCTCAAACTCCTACGAGCAGTACTTC. It encodes CASSDGSNSYEQYF. V is TRBV2 and J is TRBJ2-7; D call uncertain. The CDR3 totals 14 residues. Germline CDR1 reads SNHLY; CDR2 reads FYNNEI. Deletions cut 6 bases from V and 0 bases from J, with 12 bases between.

J is TRBJ1-5 and V is TRBV20-1; 9 bases fit TRBD1. With 3 bases clipped from V and 5 bases from J, the junction kept 2 bases outside the gene matches. From germline, CDR1 is DFQATT and CDR2 SNEGSKA (reference sequence). The CDR3 length is 13 residues. The CDR3 sequence is CSARDRGDQPQHF. The DNA for the CDR3 is TGCAGTGCTAGGGACAGGGGCGATCAGCCCCAGCATTTT.

The chain has TRBV24-1 and TRBJ1-6; possibly TRBD1 for D (6 bases). The length of the CDR3 is 14 residues. Germline V gene sequence: CDR1 KGHDR, CDR2 SFDVKD. The germline V and J ends were trimmed by 4 bases and 11 bases, with 14 bases remaining between them. The CDR3 loop reads CATSDLTGWPPLHF. Here the CDR3 DNA reads TGTGCCACCAGTGACCTGACAGGTTGGCCACCCCTCCACTTT.

This clonotype is large in the sample. V and J are TRBV25-1 and TRBJ2-7; 9 bases map to TRBD1. The CDR3 has 15 residues. Germline V gives CDR1 MGHDK, CDR2 SYGVNS. The V and J ends lost 4 bases and 0 bases, in that order; junction bases with no gene match: 4. The DNA of the CDR3 is TGTGCCAGCAGTGGGACGGACAGGGGCTCCTACGAGCAGTACTTC. This gives the protein CASSGTDRGSYEQYF.

The chain joins TRBV12-5 to TRBJ2-5; 12 bases align to TRBD1. CDR3 length: 15 amino acids. V trimming: 1 base; J trimming: 10 bases; junction bases outside the gene matches: 7. CDR1 is LGHNT and CDR2 is FRNRAP in the germline V gene. The CDR3 loop is CASGLGDRGRAGQYF. Written as DNA, the CDR3 is TGTGCTAGTGGTTTGGGGGACAGGGGGCGCGCTGGCCAGTACTTC.

As concerns this clonotype: The CDR3 ends on some other residue instead of the conserved phenylalanine or tryptophan, so this is likely a read error. It is unclear where the CDR3 begins or ends on the DNA, so no DNA is shown, and the CDR3 is as TCRdb lists it. V gene TRBV2 combines with J gene TRBJ1-2. Per the germline V gene, CDR1 is SNHLY and CDR2 is FYNNEI. The CDR3 is 11 residues long, counting both termini. The CDR3 loop reads CASTPSGATTY.

This clonotype was picked up many times. This chain uses TRBV20-1 with TRBJ2-2; 15 positions agree with TRBD2. The CDR3 consists of 17 residues. V trimming: 6 bases; J trimming: 3 bases; junction bases outside the gene matches: 8. CDR1 is DFQATT and CDR2 is SNEGSKA in the germline V gene (reference sequence). This chain's CDR3 is CSANGLAGGPDTGELFF. As DNA, the CDR3 is TGCAGTGCCAACGGACTAGCGGGGGGGCCCGACACCGGGGAGCTGTTTTTT.

This clonotype occurred many times. The rearrangement links TRBV7-9 to TRBJ2-1; the D gene could be TRBD1 or TRBD2 (6 bases each). Germline V gives CDR1 SEHNR, CDR2 FQNEAQ (reference sequence). The CDR3 runs to 13 residues. Trimming cost V 2 bases and J 9 bases, with 11 bases left between them. The chain's CDR3 is CASSLIGGAEQFF. The CDR3 DNA is TGTGCCAGCAGCTTAATCGGGGGCGCTGAGCAGTTCTTC. The whole variable domain, remainder taken from reference TRBV7-9 and TRBJ2-1, is DTGVSQNPRHKITKRGQNVTFRCDPISEHNRLYWYRQTLGQGPEFLTYFQNEAQLEKSRLLSDRFSAERPKGSFSTLEIQRTEQGDSAMYLCASSLIGGAEQFFGPGTRLTVL.

This chain joins TRBV6-5 and TRBJ2-7, with 9 bases lining up with TRBD1. Germline lookup yields CDR1 MNHEY and CDR2 SVGAGI. The J segment lost 5 bases and the V segment lost 0 bases, leaving 8 bases of the junction unmatched. This CDR3 spans 16 amino acids. CDR3 in amino acids: CASSYSWGQGVNEQYF. DNA for the CDR3: TGTGCCAGCAGTTACTCGTGGGGACAGGGAGTCAACGAGCAGTACTTC.

The chain links TRBV2 to TRBJ1-2; D is ambiguous. Germline V lookup: CDR1 SNHLY, CDR2 FYNNEI. This CDR3 has 11 residues. Trimming removed 8 bases from V and 8 bases from J, with 12 bases in between. The CDR3 protein is CASRPPEGYTF. Written as DNA, the CDR3 is TGTGCCAGCCGACCACCCGAGGGCTACACCTTC. The variable domain in full, completed from reference TRBV2 and TRBJ1-2, reads EPEVTQTPSHQVTQMGQEVILRCVPISNHLYFYWYRQILGQKVEFLVSFYNNEISEKSEIFDDQFSVERPDGSNFTLKIRSTKLEDSAMYFCASRPPEGYTFGSGTRLTVV.

V and J are TRBV25-1 and TRBJ2-2; 8 nucleotides align to TRBD2. In germline, CDR1 is MGHDK, CDR2 SYGVNS. The V and J ends lost 6 bases and 7 bases, in that order; junction bases with no gene match: 10. CDR3 length: 15 amino acids. CDR3 nucleotide sequence: TGTGCCAGCAGCGGGGGGGGGGGAAGAGTCGGGGAGCTGTTTTTT. Translating gives CASSGGGGRVGELFF.

V and J are TRBV2 and TRBJ1-5, with D perhaps TRBD1 (6 bases). V shed 7 bases and J shed 5 bases, with 12 bases lying between them. The CDR3 runs to 13 residues. CDR1 SNHLY and CDR2 FYNNEI come from the germline V gene. CDR3 loop: CASTAGADQPQHF. CDR3 coding DNA: TGTGCCAGCACCGCGGGGGCTGATCAGCCCCAGCATTTT. The variable domain in full, with the rest retrieved from reference TRBV2 and TRBJ1-5, is EPEVTQTPSHQVTQMGQEVILRCVPISNHLYFYWYRQILGQKVEFLVSFYNNEISEKSEIFDDQFSVERPDGSNFTLKIRSTKLEDSAMYFCASTAGADQPQHFGDGTRLSIL.